The sequence of this T cell receptor (beta chain) was determined in a study of shared clonotypes between healthy human individuals. Study-wide results and limits: Limitation of the genetic and exposure-history diversity represented came from the few donors.

Assay used: immunoSEQ multiplex PCR; TCRdb lists only in-frame clones, some missing. The sample has 2.5 million or so clones, over 85% seen once. Negatively enriched CD4+ T cells were divided by CD45RA into naive and memory. Deletions cut 6 bases from V and 8 bases from J, with 13 bases between. Per germline, CDR1 SNHLY and CDR2 FYNNEI. This CDR3 region has 13 residues. This clone was seen a handful of times. The antigen is undetermined. The chain joins TRBV2 to TRBJ1-4; D is perhaps TRBD1 (6 bases). The sample consisted of naive CD4+ T cells sorted from blood. Subset denoted: CD45RA+ positively selected. This TCR was sampled from a man between 18 and 29 years old in good health. CDR3 DNA sequence: TGTGCCAGCAGACTCTGGACAGTCGAAAAACTGTTTTTT. As protein: CASRLWTVEKLFF.